These 17 T cell receptor beta chains were sequenced from one sample in a study of blood T cell repertoires in COVID-19. TCRdb's table, derived via immunoSEQ multiplex PCR, lists solely in-frame clones and lacks some. The top ten hold 1.2% of the sample, which has 200,000 to 250,000 clones, about 92% seen once. Sequenced sample: peripheral blood. The receptors originated from a man aged 30 to 45 with acute or convalescent COVID-19.

The sample holds a few counts of this clone. The V gene is TRBV9, the J gene TRBJ1-5; possible D gene TRBD1, 6 bases. The CDR3 is 18 amino acids. Trimming took off 0 bases at V and 0 bases at J, with 16 bases between the two ends. Germline assignment: CDR1 SGDLS and CDR2 YYNGEE. The chain's CDR3 is CASSVVRAGDYSNQPQHF. Written as DNA, the CDR3 is TGTGCCAGCAGCGTAGTAAGGGCAGGGGACTATAGCAATCAGCCCCAGCATTTT.

The chain carries TRBV24-1 and TRBJ1-2; possible D gene TRBD1, 6 bases. The CDR3 extends over 15 amino acids. Germline values: CDR1 KGHDR, CDR2 SFDVKD. Trimming cost V 3 bases and J 1 base, with 11 bases left between them. In DNA form, the CDR3 reads TGTGCCACCAGTGATCCACGGACAGTTAACTATGGCTACACCTTC. It codes for CATSDPRTVNYGYTF.

This clone has only one observation. The chain is built from TRBV28 and TRBJ2-1, with no clear D. Trimming removed 3 bases from V and 8 bases from J, with 23 bases in between. CDR3 length: 17 residues. The germline CDR1 and CDR2 sequences are MDHEN and SYDVKM. The CDR3 nucleotides read TGTGCCAGCAGTTTCTCTCCCGCCGTTTCAGTCCGGGATGAGCAGTTCTTC. As protein: CASSFSPAVSVRDEQFF.

This chain uses TRBV29-1 with TRBJ2-2, with 8 nucleotides matching TRBD1. V was clipped by 7 bases and J by 4 bases; unmatched bases: 5. The germline gives CDR1 SQVTM, CDR2 ANQGSEA. This CDR3 comprises 13 residues. CDR3 protein: CSAWTGSTGELFF. DNA for the CDR3: TGCAGCGCGTGGACAGGGAGCACCGGGGAGCTGTTTTTT.

The V and J genes are TRBV7-6 and TRBJ1-3; the match to TRBD1 covers 7 bases. The CDR3 is 17 amino acids. Germline CDR1 is SGHVS and CDR2 is FNYEAQ. V lost 5 bases to trimming and J lost 0 bases; unmatched junction nucleotides: 10. CDR3 DNA sequence: TGTGCCAGCAGCGACCGACAGGGCTCATTCTCTGGAAACACCATATATTTT. Its protein product is CASSDRQGSFSGNTIYF.

The rearrangement links TRBV19 to TRBJ2-3, with 9 nucleotides matching TRBD2. V gave up 6 bases and J gave up 9 bases; unmatched junction bases: 10. The CDR3 totals 14 residues. The germline CDR1 and CDR2 sequences are LNHDA and SQIVND (reference sequence). The CDR3 nucleotides are TGTGCCAGTAGGCCCCGGGACAGCGGGGGGACGCAGTATTTT. Its protein is CASRPRDSGGTQYF.

The chain combines TRBV15 with TRBJ2-7, with 10 nucleotides matching TRBD1. CDR3 length equals 16 residues. CDR1 is LNHNV, CDR2 YYDKDF, per germline (reference sequence). V was pared by 1 base and J by 6 bases, with 9 bases of the junction left unmatched. The chain's CDR3 is CATSRAPGTGAFEQYF. CDR3 bases: TGTGCCACCAGCAGAGCACCCGGGACAGGGGCATTCGAGCAGTACTTC.

This clone was counted once. The J gene is TRBJ2-1, the V gene TRBV7-6; tentatively, D is TRBD2 (6 bases). From germline, CDR1 is SGHVS and CDR2 FNYEAQ. Trimming stripped 1 base from V and 5 bases from J, with 12 bases between. The CDR3 covers 15 residues. As DNA, the CDR3 is TGTGCCAGCAGCTTAGGGGGAGCGGGCGACAATGAGCAGTTCTTC. Translating it yields CASSLGGAGDNEQFF.

The chain recombines TRBV7-9 with TRBJ2-2, with a tentative D call TRBD1 (5 bases). This CDR3 has 14 residues. CDR1 and CDR2 (germline): SEHNR, FQNEAQ (reference sequence). Deletions cut 6 bases from V and 3 bases from J, with 11 bases between. CDR3 sequence: CASRPQQDTGELFF. The DNA for the CDR3 is TGTGCCAGCAGGCCTCAACAGGACACCGGGGAGCTGTTTTTT.

The chain carries TRBV6-5 and TRBJ2-7; D perhaps matches TRBD1 (6 bases). Trimming cost V 6 bases and J 1 base, with 13 bases left between them. Germline loops: CDR1 MNHEY, CDR2 SVGAGI. This CDR3 has 14 amino acids. The CDR3 sequence is CASRSRGLSYEQYF. The CDR3 region has the DNA TGTGCCAGCAGATCCAGGGGATTGTCCTACGAGCAGTACTTC.

The V gene is TRBV6-5, the J gene TRBJ1-6; maybe TRBD1 (5 bases). V was clipped by 6 bases and J by 9 bases, with 18 bases between them. In germline, CDR1 is MNHEY, CDR2 SVGAGI. The CDR3 length is 15 residues. The CDR3 nucleotides read TGTGCCAGCAGGGGACTGGGGGTCAAGGGTTCACCCCTCCACTTT. Translating it yields CASRGLGVKGSPLHF.

This clone was found once. The chain employs TRBV28 and TRBJ2-1; no firm D call. The ends were cut back, 3 bases at V and 0 bases at J, with 3 bases in the middle. The germline V gene encodes CDR1 MDHEN and CDR2 SYDVKM. The CDR3 runs to 13 residues. The CDR3 DNA reads TGTGCCAGCAGTTTCCTCTCCTACAATGAGCAGTTCTTC. Translated: CASSFLSYNEQFF.

The genes are TRBV5-1 and TRBJ2-5, with D perhaps matching TRBD1 (7 bases). The V gene lost 9 bases and the J gene lost 2 bases, with 14 bases spanning the gap. Germline values: CDR1 SGHRS, CDR2 YFSETQ. CDR3 length: 13 amino acids. The CDR3 sequence is CATSGGLQETQYF. CDR3 nucleotides: TGCGCCACCTCAGGGGGGCTACAAGAGACCCAGTACTTC.

The J gene is TRBJ1-1, the V gene TRBV19, with D possibly matching TRBD1 (6 bases). Germline V gene lookup returns CDR1 LNHDA and CDR2 SQIVND (reference sequence). Trimming shortened V by 6 bases and J by 1 base, and 12 bases separated the two germline ends. The CDR3 length is 14 residues. DNA of the CDR3: TGTGCCAGTAGACAGGGTGGCGGGAACACTGAAGCTTTCTTT. Protein sequence: CASRQGGGNTEAFF.

This sequence joins TRBV30 and TRBJ1-1; D is possibly TRBD1 (5 bases). The CDR3 has 12 amino acids. Germline lookup yields CDR1 GTSNPN and CDR2 SVGIG (reference sequence). V lost 8 bases, J lost 3 bases, and 13 bases lay in between. The CDR3 is CAEGEGDTEAFF. As DNA, the CDR3 is TGTGCCGAAGGGGAAGGTGACACTGAAGCTTTCTTT.

With respect to this clone: Other nucleotide sequences in the sample specify the same CDR3. The rearrangement joins TRBV4-2 to TRBJ1-5; D perhaps matches TRBD1 (5 bases). The CDR3 runs to 15 residues. Germline CDR1 LGHNA, CDR2 YNFKEQ. V was trimmed by 0 bases and J by 2 bases, leaving 8 bases between them. Here the CDR3 DNA reads TGTGCCAGCAGCCAAGAGCGGGGGGGCAATCAGCCCCAGCATTTT. Its protein is CASSQERGGNQPQHF.

This sequence joins TRBV28 and TRBJ1-1, with a weak D call TRBD1 (6 bases). The CDR3 runs to 16 residues. V lost 3 bases to trimming and J lost 0 bases, with 14 bases between them. Germline V gives CDR1 MDHEN, CDR2 SYDVKM. The CDR3 bases are TGTGCCAGCAGTTTTGTGGGGGCAACAATGAACACTGAAGCTTTCTTT. Translation: CASSFVGATMNTEAFF.